This TCR beta chain was captured by sequencing in a study of shared T cell receptors in the human thymus. The CDR3 loop spans 15 amino acids. The trim removed 6 bases at V and 6 bases at J, leaving 12 bases unmatched. The germline V gene has CDR1 SNHLY and CDR2 FYNNEI. The method was immunoSEQ multiplex PCR; TCRdb's version includes in-frame clones alone and lacks a portion of them. The table shows roughly 550,000 clones, with 75% to 80% occurring only once. These same data were also listed under a study on human thymus T cells. From that second work: Related studies found that unrelated individuals share highly overlapping thymic repertoires.

The chain joins TRBV2 to TRBJ2-7; 9 bases agree with TRBD2. This clonotype originated in a boy in the first two years of life with a congenital heart defect. Sequenced: thymocytes. This CDR3 is CASRLPFSGRGEQYF. DNA of the CDR3: TGTGCCAGCAGGCTACCTTTTAGCGGGAGAGGCGAGCAGTACTTC.